What follows are 10 T cell receptor beta chains derived from one specimen sequenced in a study of blood T cell repertoires in COVID-19. Assay: immunoSEQ multiplex PCR; the TCRdb copy retains only in-frame clones and omits some. The sample records about 160,000 clones, around 84% being singletons. The sample comprised peripheral blood. The receptor set was obtained from a human donor with acute or convalescent COVID-19. The donor label of this sample is uncertain.

The sample holds a few counts of this clone. The chain couples TRBV6-1 to TRBJ1-2; the D is unclear. CDR3 size: 16 residues. The V gene's germline CDR1 is MNHNS and CDR2 SASEGT. Trimming removed 3 bases at V and 2 bases at J, with 16 bases between. CDR3 loop: CASSDLFSGRNYGYTF. CDR3 bases: TGTGCCAGCAGTGATCTTTTTTCCGGGAGGAACTATGGCTACACCTTC.

This chain connects TRBV7-9 to TRBJ1-2; 9 bases match TRBD1. In germline, CDR1 is SEHNR, CDR2 FQNEAQ (reference sequence). After removal of 3 bases from V and 6 bases from J, the junction contained 11 bases not matched to a gene. There are 16 residues in the CDR3. CDR3 bases: TGTGCCAGCAGCTTTTGGGGCCCGGGGGACAGGGATGGCTACACCTTC. Residues: CASSFWGPGDRDGYTF.

This chain joins TRBV4-3 and TRBJ1-1, with a tentative D call TRBD1 (6 bases). The CDR3 extends over 14 amino acids. V dropped 1 base and J dropped 3 bases, with 9 bases sitting between them. CDR1 and CDR2 (germline): LGHNA, YSLEER. The CDR3 sequence: CASSQADRYTEAFF. The CDR3 DNA reads TGCGCCAGCAGCCAAGCAGACAGGTACACTGAAGCTTTCTTT.

CDR3 nucleotide sequence: TGTGCCAGCAGCCAGCGGGCGGAGACCCAGTACTTC. It codes for CASSQRAETQYF. V usage is TRBV3-1 (or the pseudogene TRBV3-2) and J usage is TRBJ2-5, with D possibly being TRBD2 (5 bases). The V gene's germline CDR1 is LGHDT and CDR2 YNNKEL (reference sequence). There are 12 residues in the CDR3. The germline V and J ends were trimmed by 3 bases and 5 bases, with 7 bases remaining between them.

The chain combines TRBV27 with TRBJ2-7; perhaps TRBD1 as D (8 bases). The V gene's germline CDR1 is MNHEY and CDR2 SMNVEV (reference sequence). There are 15 residues in the CDR3. Trimming took off 2 bases at V and 5 bases at J, with 16 bases between the two ends. The CDR3 DNA is TGTGCCAGCAGTTTAAGCGGGACAGGAGGCAACGAGCAGTACTTC. Translated: CASSLSGTGGNEQYF.

The V call is TRBV11-2, the J call TRBJ1-2; perhaps TRBD1 as D (5 bases). Trimming took 2 bases from V and 8 from J, leaving 27 bases between them. Germline assignment: CDR1 SGHAT and CDR2 FQNNGV. The CDR3 totals 18 residues. The CDR3 DNA reads TGTGCCAGCAGCTTAATGGTTCGCAGGGCGGCTCGGGCGGGAGGCTACACCTTC. Translating it yields CASSLMVRRAARAGGYTF.

V gene TRBV5-1 combines with J gene TRBJ2-7, with D perhaps matching TRBD1 (5 bases). This CDR3 region has 15 residues. Germline values: CDR1 SGHRS, CDR2 YFSETQ. Trimming took 1 base from V and 8 from J, leaving 19 bases between them. The CDR3 DNA reads as TGCGCCAGCAGCTTGAGTCAGGGATCCTTTGGGAAGCAGTACTTC. This codes for CASSLSQGSFGKQYF. Full variable domain (missing parts from reference TRBV5-1 and TRBJ2-7): KAGVTQTPRYLIKTRGQQVTLSCSPISGHRSVSWYQQTPGQGLQFLFEYFSETQRNKGNFPGRFSGRQFSNSRSEMNVSTLELGDSALYLCASSLSQGSFGKQYFGPGTRLTVT.

J is TRBJ1-1 and V is TRBV19; 7 bases line up with TRBD1. In germline, CDR1 is LNHDA, CDR2 SQIVND (reference sequence). V lost 3 bases and J lost 2; bases outside the gene matches: 3. This CDR3 is 14 amino acids long. As DNA, the CDR3 is TGTGCCAGTAGTATCCGGGACAGTAACACTGAAGCTTTCTTT. The encoded protein is CASSIRDSNTEAFF.

The chain carries TRBV27 and TRBJ1-5; TRBD1 might be the D (6 bases). This CDR3 is 13 amino acids long. V was cut by 6 bases and J by 3 bases, with 9 bases left in between. Germline loops: CDR1 MNHEY, CDR2 SMNVEV (reference sequence). CDR3: CASRRQDNQPQHF. CDR3 DNA sequence: TGTGCCAGCAGGAGACAGGACAATCAGCCCCAGCATTTT.

The chain joins TRBV7-2 to TRBJ2-2, with 10 bases that match TRBD2. Trimming at V came to 10 bases and at J to 2 bases, leaving 10 bases not matched to a gene. Germline CDR1 SGHTA, CDR2 FQGNSA. The CDR3 covers 16 residues. In DNA form, the CDR3 reads TGTGCCACAATTAGAGGACTAGCGGCTAACACCGGGGAGCTGTTTTTT. Residues: CATIRGLAANTGELFF.